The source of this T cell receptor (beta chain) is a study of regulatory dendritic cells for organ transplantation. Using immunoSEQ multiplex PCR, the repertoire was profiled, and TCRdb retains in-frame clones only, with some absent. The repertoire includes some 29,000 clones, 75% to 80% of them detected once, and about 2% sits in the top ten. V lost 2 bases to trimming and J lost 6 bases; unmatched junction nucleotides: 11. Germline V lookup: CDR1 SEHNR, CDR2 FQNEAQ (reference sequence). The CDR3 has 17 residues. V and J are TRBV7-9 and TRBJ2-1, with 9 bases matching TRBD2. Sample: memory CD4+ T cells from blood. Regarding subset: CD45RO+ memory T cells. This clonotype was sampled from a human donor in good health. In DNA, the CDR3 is TGTGCCAGCAGCTTAATTGGCGGGACTAGCTACCGCAATGAGCAGTTCTTC. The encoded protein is CASSLIGGTSYRNEQFF.